Sequencing of this T cell receptor beta chain was carried out in a study of T cells in Graves' hyperthyroidism and ophthalmopathy. Study-wide results and limits: Before onset, ophthalmopathy was predicted by the model a median about six months earlier.

Trimming removed 4 bases from V and 3 bases from J, with 25 bases in between. Germline V gene data show CDR1 as SGHAT and CDR2 as FQNNGV. This CDR3 contains 19 residues. A word on this clonotype: The antigen remains unidentified.

Recently diagnosed hyperthyroidism of less than 2 months' duration affected patients aged 18 to 65. Clinical symptoms, serum thyroxine and TRAb, thyroid ultrasound and orbital computed tomography were used for the diagnoses. The investigators amplified TCR beta CDR3 regions from RNA transcripts. HTBI primers drove first-round RT-PCR of the TCR CDR3. TCRdb reanalysed the multiplex PCR reads using MiXCR and keeps one entry per CDR3 protein. In the table there are approximately 610,000 distinct CDR3 sequences, approximately 16% of which are singletons. Sequenced: blood. This receptor was obtained from a woman under 30 with Graves' hyperthyroidism. J is TRBJ2-1 and V is TRBV11-2; perhaps TRBD1 as D (5 bases). CDR3 region: CASSYTLDSPIYYYNEQFF. The CDR3 nucleotides read TGTGCCAGCAGCTATACGTTAGACAGCCCAATTTACTACTACAATGAGCAGTTCTTC.